This passage covers 7 T cell receptor beta chains from one sample sequenced in a study of blood T cell repertoires in COVID-19. This table comes from immunoSEQ multiplex PCR, and its TCRdb copy is limited to in-frame clones, with some not included. The sample lists more than 200,000 clones; approximately 90% were seen once. Sequencing was done on a sample of peripheral blood. The receptors derive from a woman in her forties who had recovered from COVID-19.

The chain employs TRBV7-8 and TRBJ2-7, with 14 nucleotides matching TRBD2. Trimming cost V 1 base and J 4 bases; bases outside gene matches: 3. Germline V lookup: CDR1 SGHVS, CDR2 FQNEAQ. The CDR3 extends over 16 amino acids. The CDR3 sequence: CASSLGTSGRRYEQYF. CDR3 nucleotides: TGTGCCAGCAGCTTAGGGACTAGCGGGAGGCGTTACGAGCAGTACTTC.

V usage is TRBV5-1 and J usage is TRBJ2-1; 9 positions match TRBD2. The CDR3 consists of 15 residues. CDR1 SGHRS and CDR2 YFSETQ come from the germline V gene. After removal of 3 bases from V and 8 bases from J, the junction contained 9 bases not matched to a gene. As DNA, the CDR3 is TGCGCCAGCAGCTATATAGCGGGAGAGACGCATGAGCAGTTCTTC. Protein: CASSYIAGETHEQFF.

The V call is TRBV6-5, the J call TRBJ1-1; TRBD1 is a possible D gene (5 bases). Trimming removed 6 bases from V and 7 bases from J, with 15 bases in between. The CDR3 consists of 13 residues. Germline CDR1 is MNHEY and CDR2 is SVGAGI. The CDR3 reads CASSPQQASEAFF. The DNA of the CDR3 is TGTGCCAGCAGCCCACAACAGGCCAGTGAAGCTTTCTTT.

This clone was detected a few times. CDR3 coding DNA: TGTGCCAGCAGCTTGGGGACAGGGGACACCGGGGAGCTGTTTTTT. This encodes CASSLGTGDTGELFF. The genes are TRBV7-9 and TRBJ2-2; 10 bases line up with TRBD1. In germline, CDR1 is SEHNR, CDR2 FQNEAQ (reference sequence). V shed 3 bases, J shed 3 bases, and the junction held 1 base outside the gene matches. This CDR3 contains 15 residues.

The chain couples TRBV4-3 to TRBJ1-4, with TRBD1 identical over 7 bases. This CDR3 is 14 amino acids long. Unmatched junction bases numbered 5, after V lost 5 bases and J lost 5 bases. Germline loops: CDR1 LGHNA, CDR2 YSLEER. The CDR3 loop is CASSSSRGNEKLFF. CDR3 coding DNA: TGCGCCAGCAGCTCAAGCAGGGGGAATGAAAAACTGTTTTTT.

The chain joins TRBV24-1 to TRBJ1-4, with D possibly TRBD1 on 5 matching bases. V was shortened by 5 bases and J by 1 base, with 7 bases between the two germline ends. This CDR3 contains 14 residues. Germline CDR1 is KGHDR and CDR2 is SFDVKD. As DNA, the CDR3 is TGTGCCACCAGTGCGCAGGGAACTAATGAAAAACTGTTTTTT. As protein: CATSAQGTNEKLFF.

The CDR3 DNA sequence: TGTGCCAGCAGACCCTCCCGCGGAGAGCAGTACTTC. This translates into CASRPSRGEQYF. The chain links TRBV27 to TRBJ2-7; D call uncertain. V was cut by 6 bases and J by 7 bases, with 13 bases left in between. Germline assignment: CDR1 MNHEY and CDR2 SMNVEV (reference sequence). This CDR3 is built from 12 residues.